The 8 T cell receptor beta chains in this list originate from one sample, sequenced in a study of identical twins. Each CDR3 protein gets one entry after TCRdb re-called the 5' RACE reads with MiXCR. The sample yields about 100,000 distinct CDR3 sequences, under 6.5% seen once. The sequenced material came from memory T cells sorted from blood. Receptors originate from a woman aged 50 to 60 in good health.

The CDR3 bases are TGTGCCAGCAGTAAGACAGTCATGAACACTGAAGCTTTCTTT. Translated: CASSKTVMNTEAFF. J is TRBJ1-1 and V is TRBV27; D possibly corresponds to TRBD1 (5 bases). The CDR3 spans 14 residues. Germline V gene lookup returns CDR1 MNHEY and CDR2 SMNVEV (reference sequence). Trimming cost V 5 bases and J 0 bases, with 10 bases left between them.

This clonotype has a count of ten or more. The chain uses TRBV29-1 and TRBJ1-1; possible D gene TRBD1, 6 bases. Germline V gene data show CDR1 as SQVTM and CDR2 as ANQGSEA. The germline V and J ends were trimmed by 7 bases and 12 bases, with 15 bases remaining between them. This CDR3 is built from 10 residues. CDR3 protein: CSATQGSPFF. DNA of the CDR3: TGCAGCGCCACGCAGGGGTCACCTTTCTTT.

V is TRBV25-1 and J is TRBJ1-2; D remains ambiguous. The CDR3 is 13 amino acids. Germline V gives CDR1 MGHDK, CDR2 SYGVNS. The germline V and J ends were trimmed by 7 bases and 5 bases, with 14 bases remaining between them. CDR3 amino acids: CASTTARGYGYTF. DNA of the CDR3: TGTGCCAGCACCACCGCACGGGGATATGGCTACACCTTC.

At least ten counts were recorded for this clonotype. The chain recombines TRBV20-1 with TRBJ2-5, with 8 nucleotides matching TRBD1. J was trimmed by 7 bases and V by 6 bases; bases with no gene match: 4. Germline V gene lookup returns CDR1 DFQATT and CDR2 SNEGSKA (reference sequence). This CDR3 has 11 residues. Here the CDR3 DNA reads TGCAGTGCAAGACAGGGGTGGACCCAGTACTTC. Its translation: CSARQGWTQYF.

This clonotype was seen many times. The chain's CDR3 is CSAKKETQYF. CDR3 bases: TGCAGTGCTAAGAAGGAGACCCAGTACTTC. V is TRBV20-1 and J is TRBJ2-5; D remains unclear. V was clipped by 4 bases and J by 5 bases, with 5 bases between them. Germline-derived CDR1 and CDR2 are DFQATT and SNEGSKA (reference sequence). This CDR3 is 10 amino acids long.

CDR3 DNA sequence: TGTGCCAGCAGCGTAGGGATGGGGAGGAACACCGGGGAGCTGTTTTTT. Translation: CASSVGMGRNTGELFF. This chain joins TRBV9 and TRBJ2-2; D possibly corresponds to TRBD2 (5 bases). The CDR3 consists of 16 residues. V was trimmed by 0 bases and J by 1 base, leaving 10 bases between them. Germline V gene data show CDR1 as SGDLS and CDR2 as YYNGEE.

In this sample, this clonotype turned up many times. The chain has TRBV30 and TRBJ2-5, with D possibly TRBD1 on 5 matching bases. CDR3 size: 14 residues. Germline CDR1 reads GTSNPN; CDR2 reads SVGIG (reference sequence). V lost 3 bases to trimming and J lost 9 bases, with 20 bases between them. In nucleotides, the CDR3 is TGTGCCTGGAGGGCGGCAGGGCGAAGGGGTGCCCAGTACTTC. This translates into CAWRAAGRRGAQYF.

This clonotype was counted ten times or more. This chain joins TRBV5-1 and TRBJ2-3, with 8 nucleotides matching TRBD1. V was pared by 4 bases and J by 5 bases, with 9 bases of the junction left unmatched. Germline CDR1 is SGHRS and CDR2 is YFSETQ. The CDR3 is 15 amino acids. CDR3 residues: CASSRIDRGQDTQYF. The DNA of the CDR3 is TGCGCCAGCAGCAGAATAGACAGGGGTCAAGATACGCAGTATTTT.